This TCR beta chain was documented in a study of beta chain features in type 1 diabetes. Study-wide points: There was a moderate but significant shortening of TCRB CDR3s in all four CD4+ subsets of Type 1 diabetes patients.

Each of the CD4+ naive, central memory, regulatory and stem cell-like memory populations was sorted via CD45RO/CCR7/CD25/CD127/CD95/CD27. The germline CDR1 and CDR2 sequences are LNHDA and SQIVND (reference sequence). V gave up 6 bases and J gave up 0 bases, with 15 bases separating them. The CDR3 has 16 residues. This clone came up a few times. Its antigen is currently unknown. What was sequenced were expressed TCRB transcripts, since all of the isolated RNA had been reverse transcribed. The table came from immunoSEQ multiplex PCR; TCRdb's copy has only in-frame clones and leaves some out. The sample includes over 650,000 clones, over 12% of them seen just once.

The clonotype originates from a man younger than 30 with type 1 diabetes. Source material: naive CD4+ T cells from blood. The gene calls are TRBV19 and TRBJ2-1; perhaps TRBD2 as D (6 bases). The CDR3 nucleotides read TGTGCCAGTAGCCCTTTGGGACTTCTCTCCTACAATGAGCAGTTCTTC. Amino acid sequence: CASSPLGLLSYNEQFF.